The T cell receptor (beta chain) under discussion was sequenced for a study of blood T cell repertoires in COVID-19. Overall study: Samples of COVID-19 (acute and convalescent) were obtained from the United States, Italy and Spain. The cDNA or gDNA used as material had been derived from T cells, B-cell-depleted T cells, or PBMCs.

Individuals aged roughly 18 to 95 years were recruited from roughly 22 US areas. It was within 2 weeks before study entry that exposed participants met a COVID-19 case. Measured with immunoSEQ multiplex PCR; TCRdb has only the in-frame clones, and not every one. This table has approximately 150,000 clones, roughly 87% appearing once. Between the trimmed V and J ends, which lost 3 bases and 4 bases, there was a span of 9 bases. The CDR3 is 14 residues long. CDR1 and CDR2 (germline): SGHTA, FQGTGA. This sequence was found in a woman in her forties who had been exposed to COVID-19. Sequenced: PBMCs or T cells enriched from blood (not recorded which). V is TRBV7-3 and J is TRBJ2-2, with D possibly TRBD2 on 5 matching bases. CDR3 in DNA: TGTGCCAGCAGCTTTGGCGAGGGCACCGGGGAGCTGTTTTTT. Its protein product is CASSFGEGTGELFF.